These T cell receptor beta chains were read from a single sample in a study of T cell changes during pregnancy in multiple sclerosis. Some clones are missing from TCRdb's copy, which holds only in-frame ones; the method was immunoSEQ multiplex PCR. The table includes roughly 38,000 clones, approximately 85% detected once. Sequencing was performed on CD4+ T cells from peripheral blood mononuclear cells, taken before pregnancy. The receptors here all came from a female donor with multiple sclerosis, enrolled in a pregnancy study. Each CDR3 is given without its conserved first and last residue.

cdr3_length: 13
j_call: TRBJ2-3
v_call: TRBV9
cdr3_aa: ASSARQGIADTQY

cdr3_length: 14
j_call: TRBJ1-3
v_call: TRBV2
cdr3_aa: ASSLGQVTSGNTIY

cdr3_length: 14
j_call: TRBJ2-5
v_call: TRBV6-5
cdr3_aa: ASSYAGQGYGETQY

cdr3_length: 13
j_call: TRBJ1-2
v_call: TRBV15
cdr3_aa: ATSALAAGTRVTT

cdr3_length: 14
j_call: TRBJ2-7
v_call: TRBV11-2
cdr3_aa: ASSSISSGRKNEQY

cdr3_length: 12
j_call: TRBJ2-3
v_call: TRBV19
cdr3_aa: ASSIRRGTDTQY

cdr3_length: 13
j_call: TRBJ1-1
v_call: TRBV7-6
cdr3_aa: ASSTRQGENTEAF

cdr3_length: 12
j_call: TRBJ2-1
v_call: TRBV10-3
cdr3_aa: AIRGTSGGNEQF

cdr3_length: 10
j_call: TRBJ1-5
v_call: TRBV6-1
cdr3_aa: ASSGGDQPQH

cdr3_length: 13
j_call: TRBJ2-2
v_call: TRBV11-2
cdr3_aa: ASSSQGLVSGELF

cdr3_length: 15
j_call: TRBJ2-2
v_call: TRBV5-1
cdr3_aa: ASSLASLAGVPGELF

cdr3_length: 12
j_call: TRBJ1-1
v_call: TRBV7-9
cdr3_aa: ASSLEGWNTEAF

cdr3_length: 12
j_call: TRBJ2-3
v_call: TRBV28
cdr3_aa: ASSLGGGGDTQY

cdr3_length: 12
j_call: TRBJ1-1
v_call: TRBV7-9
cdr3_aa: ASSSGTGSGEAF

cdr3_length: 11
j_call: TRBJ1-2
v_call: TRBV6-1
cdr3_aa: ASSEKGAHGYT

cdr3_length: 13
j_call: TRBJ1-1
v_call: TRBV5-6
cdr3_aa: ASSLGQVANTEAF

cdr3_length: 13
j_call: TRBJ2-1
v_call: TRBV7-2
cdr3_aa: ASSLDDRGVNEQF

cdr3_length: 13
j_call: TRBJ1-1
v_call: TRBV18
cdr3_aa: ASSPWGGPNTEAF

cdr3_length: 13
j_call: TRBJ2-1
v_call: TRBV2
cdr3_aa: ASCGAGLAANEQF

cdr3_length: 13
j_call: TRBJ1-4
v_call: TRBV2
cdr3_aa: ASSEGRDRAEKLF

cdr3_length: 14
j_call: TRBJ2-3
v_call: TRBV11-3
cdr3_aa: ASSLVGGSSTDTQY

cdr3_length: 11
j_call: TRBJ1-1
v_call: TRBV18
cdr3_aa: ASSSSRDTEAF

cdr3_length: 10
j_call: TRBJ2-5
v_call: TRBV28
cdr3_aa: GSGRAGETQY

cdr3_length: 15
j_call: TRBJ2-1
v_call: TRBV14
cdr3_aa: ASSQERGSSWGNEQF

cdr3_length: 14
j_call: TRBJ2-1
v_call: TRBV28
cdr3_aa: ASSSRIAVSYNEQF

cdr3_length: 12
j_call: TRBJ1-3
v_call: TRBV5-1
cdr3_aa: ASRDGTDGNTIY

cdr3_length: 11
j_call: TRBJ1-1
v_call: TRBV30
cdr3_aa: AWNSDGGAEAF

cdr3_length: 12
j_call: TRBJ1-1
v_call: TRBV5-1
cdr3_aa: ASSPFGQDTEAF

cdr3_length: 10
j_call: TRBJ2-3
v_call: TRBV5-8
cdr3_aa: ASSPRADTQY

cdr3_length: 14
j_call: TRBJ2-6
v_call: TRBV29-1
cdr3_aa: SVPLLGSSGANVLT

cdr3_length: 13
j_call: TRBJ1-2
v_call: TRBV6-6
cdr3_aa: ASSSIQGTDYGYT

cdr3_length: 11
j_call: TRBJ2-1
v_call: TRBV5-4
cdr3_aa: ARGTQGRNEQF

cdr3_length: 10
j_call: TRBJ1-5
v_call: TRBV12-5
cdr3_aa: ASAMGGQPQH

cdr3_length: 11
j_call: TRBJ1-1
v_call: TRBV11-2
cdr3_aa: ASSLDRGVGAF

cdr3_length: 11
j_call: TRBJ1-2
v_call: TRBV18
cdr3_aa: ASSQGLDYGYT

cdr3_length: 13
j_call: TRBJ2-7
v_call: TRBV18
cdr3_aa: ASSPRTGGEYEQY

cdr3_length: 14
j_call: TRBJ2-7
v_call: TRBV7-2
cdr3_aa: ASSSSGTGPTYEQY

cdr3_length: 13
j_call: TRBJ2-7
v_call: TRBV9
cdr3_aa: ASSSGRPARGEQY

cdr3_length: 13
j_call: TRBJ1-5
v_call: TRBV28
cdr3_aa: ASNIQGLRNQPQH

cdr3_length: 14
j_call: TRBJ2-7
v_call: TRBV4-3
cdr3_aa: ASSRRLAGGQDEQY

cdr3_length: 11
j_call: TRBJ2-7
v_call: TRBV7-3
cdr3_aa: ASSSGLTYEQY

cdr3_length: 15
j_call: TRBJ2-6
v_call: TRBV28
cdr3_aa: ASSPHLKPSGANVLT